Here is one T cell receptor beta chain with its context. The data stem from a study of blood T cell repertoires in COVID-19. Background on the study: Sites across the United States, Italy and Spain contributed samples from acute and convalescent COVID-19.

Germline CDR1 SGHRS, CDR2 YFSETQ. The CDR3 runs to 14 residues. V shed 1 base and J shed 4 bases, with 10 bases lying between them. In the original workflow: Amplifying reference gene primers gave estimates of nucleated cell counts. Here immunoSEQ multiplex PCR was the method, and the copy in TCRdb shows in-frame clones only, minus some. From that table come the V and J calls and clone size; the DNA was used to work out D and trimming. The sample has tens of thousands of clones, just over 85% seen once. V and J are TRBV5-1 and TRBJ2-3; D unclear. Sample: peripheral blood. The TCR was taken from a woman of 80 years or more with acute or convalescent COVID-19. CDR3 sequence (DNA): TGCGCCAGCAGCTTGTCTCCGGGTGCAGATACGCAGTATTTT. It yields the protein CASSLSPGADTQYF.